This T cell receptor beta chain is drawn from a study of blood T cell repertoires in COVID-19. Looking at the study overall: Some COVID-19 samples were acute and others convalescent; all came from the United States, Italy and Spain. Nucleic acid was either cDNA or gDNA, and it came from T cells, B-cell-depleted T cells, or PBMCs.

Under the authors' procedure: Estimates of nucleated cell counts were drawn from the amplification of reference gene primers. Generated by immunoSEQ multiplex PCR, the TCRdb table keeps only in-frame clones and is missing some. That table supplies the V and J calls and clone size; D and trimming were determined from the DNA. This sample has about 270,000 clones; more than 75% occur once, and the top ten carry about 2.1%. Participants were placed into cohorts based on the clinical history they reported. The CDR3 loop spans 13 amino acids. Trimming took off 3 bases at V and 5 bases at J, with 10 bases between the two ends.

The V call is TRBV12-3 or TRBV12-4, the J call TRBJ1-2, with no clear D. The sample was PBMCs or T cells enriched from blood (not recorded which). The receptor was derived from a woman aged 40-49 years with acute COVID-19. Written as DNA, the CDR3 is TGTGCCAGCAGTTTGGGCCTTTTGTATGGCTACACCTTC. Its protein product is CASSLGLLYGYTF.